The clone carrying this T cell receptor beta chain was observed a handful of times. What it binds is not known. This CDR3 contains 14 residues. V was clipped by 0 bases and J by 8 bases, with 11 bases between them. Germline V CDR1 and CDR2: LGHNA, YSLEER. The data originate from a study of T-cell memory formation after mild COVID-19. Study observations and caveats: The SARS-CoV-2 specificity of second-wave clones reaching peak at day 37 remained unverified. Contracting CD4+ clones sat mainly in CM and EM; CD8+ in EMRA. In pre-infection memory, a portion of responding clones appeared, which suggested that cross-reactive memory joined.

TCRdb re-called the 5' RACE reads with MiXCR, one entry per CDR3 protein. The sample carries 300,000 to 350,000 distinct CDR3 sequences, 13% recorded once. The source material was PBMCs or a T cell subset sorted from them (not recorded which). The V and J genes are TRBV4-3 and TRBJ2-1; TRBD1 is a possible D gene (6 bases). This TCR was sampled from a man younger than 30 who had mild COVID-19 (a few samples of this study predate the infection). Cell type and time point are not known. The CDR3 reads CASSQEISGDEQFF. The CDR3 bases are TGCGCCAGCAGCCAAGAAATCTCAGGGGATGAGCAGTTCTTC.